The 31 T cell receptor beta chains given below trace back to one sample, sequenced in a study of neoadjuvant anti-PD-1 for oral cavity cancer. Data came from immunoSEQ multiplex PCR; TCRdb stores just in-frame clones and leaves some out. The sample includes approximately 68,000 clones, roughly nine tenths of them seen just once. The time point denotes: after neoadjuvant nivolumab, at surgical resection. The material was PBMCs, obtained after nivolumab (anti-PD-1) treatment. These receptors were collected from a person between 40 and 85 years old with oral cavity squamous cell carcinoma.

The genes are TRBV28 and TRBJ1-2, with TRBD1 matching 11 bases. The CDR3 covers 16 residues. Unmatched junction bases numbered 9, after V lost 5 bases and J lost 4 bases. Germline V gene lookup returns CDR1 MDHEN and CDR2 SYDVKM. CDR3 loop: CASSGRGQGEVYGYTF. CDR3 DNA sequence: TGTGCCAGCAGTGGACGGGGACAGGGGGAGGTCTATGGCTACACCTTC.

The chain combines TRBV28 with TRBJ1-2, with 8 positions matching TRBD1. The germline V gene encodes CDR1 MDHEN and CDR2 SYDVKM. With 5 bases clipped from V and 6 bases from J, the junction kept 11 bases outside the gene matches. This CDR3 contains 15 residues. CDR3 DNA: TGTGCCAGCAGTCCCAATGGACAGGGTTGGGATGGCTACACCTTC. Amino acid sequence: CASSPNGQGWDGYTF.

This chain connects TRBV5-6 to TRBJ2-2; 7 nucleotides align to TRBD1. The CDR3 is 17 residues long. Trimming cost V 2 bases and J 6 bases; bases outside gene matches: 13. Germline values: CDR1 SGHDT, CDR2 YYEEEE. The CDR3 DNA sequence: TGTGCCAGCAGCTTAATGGGTGTCCTCAGGGGGTCCGGGGAGCTGTTTTTT. Translating it yields CASSLMGVLRGSGELFF. The full variable domain, with the rest looked up from reference TRBV5-6 and TRBJ2-2, is DAGVTQSPTHLIKTRGQQVTLRCSPKSGHDTVSWYQQALGQGPQFIFQYYEEEERQRGNFPDRFSGHQFPNYSSELNVNALLLGDSALYLCASSLMGVLRGSGELFFGEGSRLTVL.

The chain carries TRBV9 and TRBJ2-1; D unclear. V dropped 3 bases and J dropped 3 bases, with 7 bases sitting between them. The CDR3 length is 13 residues. The V gene's germline CDR1 is SGDLS and CDR2 YYNGEE. Written as DNA, the CDR3 is TGTGCCAGCAGCGGCGTCAACTACAATGAGCAGTTCTTC. Translated: CASSGVNYNEQFF.

The chain recombines TRBV11-3 with TRBJ2-1; the match to TRBD2 covers 7 bases. Per the germline V gene, CDR1 is SGHNT and CDR2 is YENEEA. The V gene end was trimmed by 4 bases and the J gene end by 12 bases; junction bases not matched to a gene: 6. The CDR3 is 12 amino acids. In DNA, the CDR3 is TGTGCCAGCAGCTCCACGGGCGGGAGGCAGTTCTTC. Translating gives CASSSTGGRQFF.

The rearrangement links TRBV28 to TRBJ2-7, with TRBD1 identical over 7 bases. Germline CDR1 is MDHEN and CDR2 is SYDVKM. CDR3 length: 13 residues. The V segment lost 6 bases and the J segment 1 base; nucleotides outside the gene matches: 3. CDR3 coding DNA: TGTGCCAGCAGCCCGGGACAGTCCTACGAGCAGTACTTC. Protein: CASSPGQSYEQYF.

V gene TRBV5-1 combines with J gene TRBJ2-7; the D gene is possibly TRBD1 (6 bases). Trimming removed 0 bases at V and 0 bases at J, with 13 bases between. The CDR3 extends over 16 amino acids. Germline V gene lookup returns CDR1 SGHRS and CDR2 YFSETQ. CDR3 bases: TGCGCCAGCAGCTTGGAGTTGGGACACAGCTCCTACGAGCAGTACTTC. This sequence encodes CASSLELGHSSYEQYF.

The V call is TRBV7-9, the J call TRBJ1-5; TRBD1 is a possible D gene (5 bases). The CDR3 has 13 amino acids. The V end lost 10 bases, the J end lost 0 bases, and 10 bases lay between the germline ends. Germline loops: CDR1 SEHNR, CDR2 FQNEAQ (reference sequence). The CDR3 DNA is TGTGCCATCCAGGGAGATAGCAATCAGCCCCAGCATTTT. It specifies CAIQGDSNQPQHF.

This chain joins TRBV5-1 and TRBJ2-3, with 9 bases identical to TRBD1. The CDR3 contains 16 residues. The germline V gene encodes CDR1 SGHRS and CDR2 YFSETQ. Trimming took 5 bases from V and 1 from J; bases not matched to a gene: 8. The CDR3 bases are TGCGCCAGCAGACTTCGAGGGGACAGGGGCACAGATACGCAGTATTTT. This gives the protein CASRLRGDRGTDTQYF.

The V call is TRBV6-1, the J call TRBJ1-1, with D possibly being TRBD1 (6 bases). The CDR3 runs 14 residues. The V and J ends lost 7 bases and 2 bases respectively, with 14 bases between them. CDR1 MNHNS and CDR2 SASEGT come from the germline V gene. CDR3 in amino acids: CASTMRGGNTEAFF. The CDR3 DNA follows: TGTGCCAGCACGATGAGGGGGGGAAACACTGAAGCTTTCTTT.

The chain employs TRBV6-1 and TRBJ2-2; the D is unclear. V gave up 1 base and J gave up 5 bases, with 8 bases separating them. The CDR3 covers 14 residues. The germline CDR1 and CDR2 sequences are MNHNS and SASEGT. CDR3 sequence reads: CASSEVVATGELFF. The CDR3 nucleotides read TGTGCCAGCAGTGAAGTAGTAGCTACCGGGGAGCTGTTTTTT.

The chain uses TRBV7-7 and TRBJ2-1, with D maybe TRBD2 (6 bases). V was trimmed by 5 bases and J by 3 bases, leaving 20 bases between them. The CDR3 consists of 17 residues. Germline values: CDR1 SSHAT, CDR2 FNYEAQ (reference sequence). The CDR3 DNA reads as TGTGCCAGCAGCCCTACCCAGCGGCAGGGAGGCTACAATGAGCAGTTCTTC. Translated: CASSPTQRQGGYNEQFF. The variable domain in full, completed from reference TRBV7-7 and TRBJ2-1, reads GAGVSQSPRYKVTKRGQDVTLRCDPISSHATLYWYQQALGQGPEFLTYFNYEAQPDKSGLPSDRFSAERPEGSISTLTIQRTEQRDSAMYRCASSPTQRQGGYNEQFFGPGTRLTVL.

This chain joins TRBV9 and TRBJ2-1; TRBD1 or TRBD2 may be the D gene (5 bases each). Germline lookup yields CDR1 SGDLS and CDR2 YYNGEE. Between the trimmed V and J ends, which lost 0 bases and 8 bases, there was a span of 15 bases. This CDR3 has 15 residues. The CDR3 spells CASSVAEGSWYEQFF. The DNA for the CDR3 is TGTGCCAGCAGCGTAGCTGAGGGGAGTTGGTATGAGCAGTTCTTC. Using reference TRBV9 and TRBJ2-1 for the parts outside the CDR3, the full variable domain is DSGVTQTPKHLITATGQRVTLRCSPRSGDLSVYWYQQSLDQGLQFLIQYYNGEERAKGNILERFSAQQFPDLHSELNLSSLELGDSALYFCASSVAEGSWYEQFFGPGTRLTVL.

The V and J genes are TRBV2 and TRBJ1-2; D is perhaps TRBD1 (6 bases). The CDR3 has 13 amino acids. Looked up from germline, CDR1 is SNHLY and CDR2 is FYNNEI. V was shortened by 5 bases and J by 1 base, with 8 bases between the two germline ends. CDR3 DNA: TGTGCCAGCAGTAAGGACAGTAACTATGGCTACACCTTC. It encodes CASSKDSNYGYTF.

The V and J genes are TRBV7-3 and TRBJ2-1; tentative D call: TRBD1 (6 bases). V was trimmed by 5 bases and J by 8 bases, leaving 10 bases between them. The CDR3 has 12 amino acids. Germline V gene lookup returns CDR1 SGHTA and CDR2 FQGTGA. The CDR3 region has the DNA TGTGCCAGCAGCCCTGGGGGCTATGAGCAGTTCTTC. As protein: CASSPGGYEQFF.

Only one count was recorded for this clone. V usage is TRBV7-8 and J usage is TRBJ2-1; TRBD1 aligns across 9 bases. V trimming: 2 bases; J trimming: 9 bases; junction bases outside the gene matches: 8. The CDR3 contains 15 residues. Germline lookup yields CDR1 SGHVS and CDR2 FQNEAQ. The DNA for the CDR3 is TGTGCCAGCAGCTTAAACAGGGGGCTTAAGGGTGAGCAGTTCTTC. The encoded protein is CASSLNRGLKGEQFF.

The rearrangement joins TRBV9 to TRBJ2-7, with 9 bases matching TRBD2. CDR1 SGDLS and CDR2 YYNGEE come from the germline V gene. Trimming took 3 bases from V and 3 from J; bases not matched to a gene: 7. The CDR3 length is 15 residues. The CDR3 DNA reads TGTGCCAGCAGCGGTTCCGGACTAGCGCACTACGAGCAGTACTTC. It codes for CASSGSGLAHYEQYF.

The chain carries TRBV10-3 and TRBJ1-2; 9 bases match TRBD1. This CDR3 comprises 14 residues. Germline CDR1 reads ENHRY; CDR2 reads SYGVKD. Unmatched junction bases numbered 9, after V lost 5 bases and J lost 8 bases. CDR3 nucleotides: TGTGCCATCAGTCCCGGGACAGGGTTTGGAGGCTACACCTTC. It yields the protein CAISPGTGFGGYTF.

This chain links TRBV2 with TRBJ1-4; 9 bases match TRBD1. Germline CDR1 SNHLY, CDR2 FYNNEI. This CDR3 comprises 18 residues. J was trimmed by 0 bases and V by 6 bases; bases with no gene match: 11. The CDR3 DNA reads TGTGCCAGCAGAGGACAACAGGGGGCTGGGGCAACTAATGAAAAACTGTTTTTT. As protein: CASRGQQGAGATNEKLFF.

This chain joins TRBV5-1 and TRBJ2-1, with TRBD2 matching over 9 bases. The CDR3 runs to 14 residues. The J segment lost 8 bases and the V segment lost 4 bases, leaving 7 bases of the junction unmatched. CDR1 and CDR2 from the germline V gene are SGHRS and YFSETQ. CDR3: CASSISGSRDEQFF. The CDR3 DNA reads TGCGCCAGCAGCATTAGCGGGAGTAGGGATGAGCAGTTCTTC.

V is TRBV4-1 and J is TRBJ2-5; no reliable D call. Per the germline V gene, CDR1 is MGHRA and CDR2 is YSYEKL. The CDR3 has 15 amino acids. Between the trimmed V and J ends, which lost 0 bases and 2 bases, there was a span of 10 bases. DNA for the CDR3: TGCGCCAGCAGCCAAGATACCCGGCAACAAGAGACCCAGTACTTC. This gives the protein CASSQDTRQQETQYF.

J is TRBJ2-7 and V is TRBV5-8; 9 bases are a match to TRBD2. The ends lost 0 bases at V and 5 bases at J; junction bases unmatched: 9. The CDR3 runs to 16 residues. CDR1 SGHTS and CDR2 YDEGEE come from the germline V gene. CDR3 loop: CASSLGSGLANDEQYF. The CDR3 bases are TGTGCCAGCAGCTTGGGGAGTGGACTAGCGAATGACGAGCAGTACTTC.

The chain links TRBV19 to TRBJ1-1; a possible D gene is TRBD1 (6 bases). In germline, CDR1 is LNHDA, CDR2 SQIVND (reference sequence). V was clipped by 3 bases and J by 5 bases, with 13 bases between them. The CDR3 is made up of 14 amino acids. CDR3 region: CASSILRGYTEAFF. CDR3 DNA: TGTGCCAGTAGTATTCTCAGGGGTTATACTGAAGCTTTCTTT.

The V call is TRBV5-1, the J call TRBJ1-5, with D perhaps TRBD1 (5 bases). Trimming stripped 5 bases from V and 4 bases from J, with 13 bases between. The V gene's germline CDR1 is SGHRS and CDR2 YFSETQ. CDR3 length: 14 residues. CDR3 nucleotide sequence: TGCGCCAGCAGTCCGGGGGGGAAAAATCAGCCCCAGCATTTT. The encoded protein is CASSPGGKNQPQHF.

This chain links TRBV4-1 with TRBJ2-5; D is perhaps TRBD1 (5 bases). Germline V lookup: CDR1 MGHRA, CDR2 YSYEKL. This CDR3 is 15 amino acids long. The V gene lost 2 bases and the J gene lost 0 bases, with 10 bases spanning the gap. CDR3 DNA: TGCGCCAGCAGCCAACCTGGACATAACCAAGAGACCCAGTACTTC. It encodes CASSQPGHNQETQYF.

This clone qualifies as medium-sized. The chain combines TRBV6-6 with TRBJ2-1; no firm D call. The CDR3 has 16 residues. Germline CDR1 reads MNHNY; CDR2 reads SVGAGI (reference sequence). Trimming cost V 0 bases and J 2 bases, with 11 bases left between them. CDR3 sequence (DNA): TGTGCCAGCAGTTACTCGAGGCGGATTACCTACAATGAGCAGTTCTTC. Residues: CASSYSRRITYNEQFF.

The rearrangement joins TRBV5-4 to TRBJ1-1; 7 positions match TRBD1. Losses at the gene ends were 3 bases for V and 3 bases for J; bases not matched to a gene: 2. Germline CDR1 reads SGHNT; CDR2 reads YYREEE (reference sequence). The CDR3 is 13 amino acids. CDR3 in amino acids: CASSSGQYTEAFF. The CDR3 bases are TGTGCCAGCAGCTCGGGACAGTACACTGAAGCTTTCTTT.

The CDR3 bases are TGTGCCAGCAGTGATCGGCGGGAGGAAACCGGGGAGCTGTTTTTT. Amino acids: CASSDRREETGELFF. The rearrangement links TRBV27 to TRBJ2-2; 8 positions agree with TRBD2. In germline, CDR1 is MNHEY, CDR2 SMNVEV (reference sequence). Losses at the gene ends were 5 bases for V and 5 bases for J; bases not matched to a gene: 7. This CDR3 region has 15 residues.

The genes are TRBV9 and TRBJ1-5; TRBD1 aligns across 9 bases. This CDR3 spans 15 amino acids. In germline, CDR1 is SGDLS, CDR2 YYNGEE. Germline trimming cut 7 bases from V and 7 bases from J; bases unmatched to any gene: 12. The CDR3 nucleotides are TGTGCCAGCGGGGCGGGACAGGGTTCCCCGCAGCCCCAGCATTTT. Its protein is CASGAGQGSPQPQHF.

The genes are TRBV19 and TRBJ2-5; 8 nucleotides agree with TRBD1. This CDR3 is 14 amino acids long. The germline V gene encodes CDR1 LNHDA and CDR2 SQIVND (reference sequence). J gave up 0 bases and V 7 bases, and 4 bases lay outside the gene matches. CDR3 nucleotides: TGTGCCAGTAACGACAGGGGAAACCAAGAGACCCAGTACTTC. Amino acids: CASNDRGNQETQYF. Full variable domain (rest looked up from reference TRBV19 and TRBJ2-5): DGGITQSPKYLFRKEGQNVTLSCEQNLNHDAMYWYRQDPGQGLRLIYYSQIVNDFQKGDIAEGYSVSREKKESFPLTVTSAQKNPTAFYLCASNDRGNQETQYFGPGTRLLVL.

This chain joins TRBV6-1 and TRBJ1-5; D gene uncertain. The V gene lost 7 bases and the J gene lost 7 bases, with 11 bases spanning the gap. The germline V gene encodes CDR1 MNHNS and CDR2 SASEGT. The CDR3 loop spans 12 amino acids. Here the CDR3 reads CASKAGYQPQHF. Here the CDR3 DNA reads TGTGCCAGCAAAGCTGGGTACCAGCCCCAGCATTTT.